This TCR beta chain was recorded in a study of neoadjuvant anti-PD-1 for oral cavity cancer. Study background: Patients without progression received a fourth nivolumab dose around day 43, then surgical resection on days 50-56. Study conclusions and caveats: Post-nivolumab, blood T cell clonality was significantly elevated in non-responders.

There are 14 residues in the CDR3. After removal of 6 bases from V and 7 bases from J, the junction contained 7 bases not matched to a gene. Germline values: CDR1 SEHNR, CDR2 FQNEAQ (reference sequence). Points on this clone: Its target is not known.

Generated by immunoSEQ multiplex PCR, the TCRdb table keeps only in-frame clones and is missing some. The table shows 55,000 to 75,000 clones, with less than 90% occurring only once. The time point was: after neoadjuvant nivolumab, at surgical resection. This receptor was obtained from a person aged 40 to 85 with oral cavity squamous cell carcinoma. The rearrangement joins TRBV7-9 to TRBJ2-2; 8 bases line up with TRBD1. Specimen: PBMCs, collected after nivolumab (anti-PD-1) treatment. The CDR3 DNA reads TGTGCCAGCAGTACAGACAGGGGTGTCGGGGAGCTGTTTTTT. Residues: CASSTDRGVGELFF.